This entry describes one T cell receptor beta chain. The antigen is undetermined. As handled by the study authors: Junction-only immunoSEQ data arrived without quality scores, meaning filtering differed. Using immunoSEQ multiplex PCR, the repertoire was profiled, and TCRdb retains in-frame clones only, with some absent. D and trimming were read from the DNA, whereas the V and J calls and clone size are those reported in that table. Of around 2.5 million clones in the sample, over 85% were seen once. This sample was taken from a study of shared clonotypes between healthy human individuals. Study as a whole: Every donor yielded three CD4 naive, three CD4 memory, two CD8 naive and one CD8 memory plate. Study conclusions and caveats: A handful of donors had about 5% of their naive CD4 clonotypes in common. Larger estimated richness was generally recorded for naive subsets relative to memory subsets.

Trimming removed 0 bases from V and 8 bases from J; junction bases left unmatched: 5. CDR1 is SGDLS, CDR2 YYNGEE, per germline. The CDR3 is made up of 16 amino acids. This TCR came from a man younger than 30 in good health. Some clones in this sample may be carry-over from other donors' samples. The sample comprised naive CD4+ T cells from PBMCs. Subset denoted: CD45RA+ positively selected. The V and J genes are TRBV9 and TRBJ2-2; 12 nucleotides agree with TRBD2. The CDR3 region is CASSVGGLAGQGELFF. In DNA form, the CDR3 reads TGTGCCAGCAGCGTAGGTGGACTAGCGGGACAGGGGGAGCTGTTTTTT.